This T cell receptor (beta chain) was retrieved from a study of cytomegalovirus exposure and HLA in healthy donors. Researchers ran the PCR with 60 Vbeta and 13 Jbeta primers. The table came from immunoSEQ multiplex PCR; TCRdb's copy has only in-frame clones and leaves some out. Of 150,000 to 200,000 clones detected, around three quarters appear once; the ten largest clones hold less than 2.5%. CDR1 is SGDLS, CDR2 YYNGEE, per germline. V gave up 0 bases and J gave up 7 bases, with 16 bases separating them. The CDR3 runs 15 residues. This clone came up once. Sample: PBMCs. The receptor's source is a man aged 45 to 65 in good health and CMV-seropositive. The rearrangement uses TRBV9 and TRBJ1-2; D unresolved. The CDR3 protein is CASSVDPDSPTGYTF. In DNA form, the CDR3 reads TGTGCCAGCAGCGTAGATCCCGACTCACCAACTGGCTACACCTTC.